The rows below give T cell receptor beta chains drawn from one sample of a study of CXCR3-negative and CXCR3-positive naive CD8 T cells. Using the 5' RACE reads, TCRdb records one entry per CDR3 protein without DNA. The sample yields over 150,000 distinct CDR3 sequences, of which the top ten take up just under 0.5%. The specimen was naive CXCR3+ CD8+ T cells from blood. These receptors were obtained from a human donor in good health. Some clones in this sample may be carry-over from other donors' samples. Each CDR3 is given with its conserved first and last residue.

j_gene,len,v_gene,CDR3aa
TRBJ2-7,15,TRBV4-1,CASSQEGVPSYEQYF
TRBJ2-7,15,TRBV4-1,CASSQVGGGSYEQYF
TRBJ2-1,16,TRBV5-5,CASSAYRVLLGNEQFF
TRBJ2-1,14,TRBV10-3,CAISESNGGGEQFF
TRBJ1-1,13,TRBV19,CASRTGLNTEAFF
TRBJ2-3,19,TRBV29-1,CSFYGITATDETFTDTQYF
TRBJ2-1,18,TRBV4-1,CASSQVLAGGPLYNEQFF
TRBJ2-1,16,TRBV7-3,CASSLPLRGSNNEQFF
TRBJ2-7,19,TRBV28,CASSPYSGTFTANSYEQYF
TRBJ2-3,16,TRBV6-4,CASSDRSGTSTDTQYF
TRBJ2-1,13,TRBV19,CASSQGIRNEQFF
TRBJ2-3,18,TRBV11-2,CASSLPQTGGLSTDTQYF
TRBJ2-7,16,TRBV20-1,CSARDSFRDTTYEQYF
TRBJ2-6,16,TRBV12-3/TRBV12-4,CASSLGRASGANVLTF
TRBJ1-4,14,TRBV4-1,CASSFDRVNEKLFF
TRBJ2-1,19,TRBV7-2,CASSLGLAGAAISYNEQFF
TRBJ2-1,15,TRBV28,CASSFYRTLGNEQFF
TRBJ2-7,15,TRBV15,CATSIGLAGMYEQYF
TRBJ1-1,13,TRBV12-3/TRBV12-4,CASRLIRDTEAFF
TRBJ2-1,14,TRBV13,CASSPQVAGNEQFF
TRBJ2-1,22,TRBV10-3,CAISERDLTGLTPRDLYNEQFF
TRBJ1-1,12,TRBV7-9,CASSLGGAQAFF
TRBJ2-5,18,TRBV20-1,CSARAYLSDRGARFTQYF
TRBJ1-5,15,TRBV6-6,CASSYSAGENQPQHF
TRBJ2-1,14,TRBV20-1,CSARPPAEYNEQFF
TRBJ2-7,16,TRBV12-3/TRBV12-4,CASSLALRDRGMEQYF
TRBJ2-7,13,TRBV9,CASSVDLSYEQYF
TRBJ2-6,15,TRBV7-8,CASSLARAGANVLTF
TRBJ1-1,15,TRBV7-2,CASSLEGGWNTEAFF
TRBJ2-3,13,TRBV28,CASRDRVTDTQYF
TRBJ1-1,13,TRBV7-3,CASSLYSNTEAFF
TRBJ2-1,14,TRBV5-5,CASSLDPNYNEQFF
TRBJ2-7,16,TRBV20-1,CSARARQGFSAYEQYF
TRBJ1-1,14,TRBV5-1,CASSLARGNTEAFF
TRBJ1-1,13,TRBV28,CASRKQGNAEAFF
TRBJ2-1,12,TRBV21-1,CDSSILPSEQFF
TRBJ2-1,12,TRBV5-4,CASSFGGTSERF
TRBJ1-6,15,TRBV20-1,CSARDPGAYNSPLHF
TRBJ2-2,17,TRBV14,CASSQDSFRANTGELFF
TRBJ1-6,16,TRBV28,CASSFHGPARNSPLHF
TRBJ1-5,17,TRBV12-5,CASGFLQQGFGNQPQHF
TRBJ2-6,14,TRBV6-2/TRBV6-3,CASSYNSGANVLTF
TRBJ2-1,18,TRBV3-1,CASSQEVIWTSGSYEQFF
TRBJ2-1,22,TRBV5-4,CASSLGGFTSGQTPSSYNEQFF
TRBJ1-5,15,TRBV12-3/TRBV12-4,CASSLKTGSAQPQHF
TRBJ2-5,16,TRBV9,CASSVAVQGDQETQYF